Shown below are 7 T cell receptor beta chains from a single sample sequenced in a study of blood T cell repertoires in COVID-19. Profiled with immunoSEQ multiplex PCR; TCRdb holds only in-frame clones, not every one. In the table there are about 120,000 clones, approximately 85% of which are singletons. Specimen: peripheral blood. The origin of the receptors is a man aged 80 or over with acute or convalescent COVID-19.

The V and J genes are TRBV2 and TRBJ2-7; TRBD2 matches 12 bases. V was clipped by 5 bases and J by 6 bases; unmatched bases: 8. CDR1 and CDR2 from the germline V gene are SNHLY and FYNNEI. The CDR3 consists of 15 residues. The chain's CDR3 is CASSSLAGGPGEQYF. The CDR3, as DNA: TGTGCCAGCAGTTCTCTAGCGGGAGGGCCGGGCGAGCAGTACTTC. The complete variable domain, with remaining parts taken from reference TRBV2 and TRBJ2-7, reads EPEVTQTPSHQVTQMGQEVILRCVPISNHLYFYWYRQILGQKVEFLVSFYNNEISEKSEIFDDQFSVERPDGSNFTLKIRSTKLEDSAMYFCASSSLAGGPGEQYFGPGTRLTVT.

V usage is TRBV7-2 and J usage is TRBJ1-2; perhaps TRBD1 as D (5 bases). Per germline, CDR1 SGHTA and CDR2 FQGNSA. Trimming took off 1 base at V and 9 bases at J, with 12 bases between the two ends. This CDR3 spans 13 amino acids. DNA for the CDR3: TGTGCCAGCAGCTTAGGGGACTATGCGCGCTACACCTTC. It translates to CASSLGDYARYTF.

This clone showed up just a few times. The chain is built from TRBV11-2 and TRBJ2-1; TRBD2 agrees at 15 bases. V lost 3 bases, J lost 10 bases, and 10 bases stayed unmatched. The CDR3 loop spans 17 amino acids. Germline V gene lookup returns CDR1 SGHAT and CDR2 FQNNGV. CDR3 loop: CASSFPAGTSGGNEQFF. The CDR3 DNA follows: TGTGCCAGCAGCTTCCCGGCCGGGACTAGCGGGGGGAACGAGCAGTTCTTC.

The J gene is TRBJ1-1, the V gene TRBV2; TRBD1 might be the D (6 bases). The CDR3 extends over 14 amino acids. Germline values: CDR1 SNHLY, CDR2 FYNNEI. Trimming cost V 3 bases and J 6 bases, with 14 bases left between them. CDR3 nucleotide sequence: TGTGCCAGCAGTGAGCGGGGGGGCGGACCTGAAGCTTTCTTT. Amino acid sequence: CASSERGGGPEAFF.

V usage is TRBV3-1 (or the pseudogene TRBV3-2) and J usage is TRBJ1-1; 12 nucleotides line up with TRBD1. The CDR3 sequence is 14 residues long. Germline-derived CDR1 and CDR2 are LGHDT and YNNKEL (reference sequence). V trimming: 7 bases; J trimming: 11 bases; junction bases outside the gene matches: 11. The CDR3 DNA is TGTGCCAGCACCCAGGGACAGGGGGCCTTGAAGGCTTTCTTT. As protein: CASTQGQGALKAFF.

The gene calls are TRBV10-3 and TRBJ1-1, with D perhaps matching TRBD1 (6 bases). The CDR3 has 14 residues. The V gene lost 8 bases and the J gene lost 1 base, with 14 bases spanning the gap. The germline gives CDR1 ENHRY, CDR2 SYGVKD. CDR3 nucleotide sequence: TGTGCCATCGGCTCAGGGGCGAGGAACACTGAAGCTTTCTTT. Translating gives CAIGSGARNTEAFF.

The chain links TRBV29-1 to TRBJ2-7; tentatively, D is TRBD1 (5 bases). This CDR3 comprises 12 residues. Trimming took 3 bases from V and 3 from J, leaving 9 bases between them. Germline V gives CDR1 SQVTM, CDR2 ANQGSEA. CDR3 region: CSVEQGGYEQYF. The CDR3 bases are TGCAGCGTTGAGCAGGGTGGCTACGAGCAGTACTTC.